A selection of T cell receptor beta chains follows, all from one sample in a study of T-cell memory formation after mild COVID-19. Each CDR3 protein is one row after TCRdb ran MiXCR on the 5' RACE reads. The profile shows about 400,000 distinct CDR3 sequences, 20% to 30% of them singletons. The specimen was PBMCs or a T cell subset sorted from them (not recorded which). Receptor source: an adult woman who had mild COVID-19 (a few samples of this study predate the infection). Cell type and time point are not known. CDR3s include the opening cysteine and the closing phenylalanine or tryptophan. The D gene is left open where the match is weak. Some rows have no size entry. The others give once, few or many, or a class for an expanded clone.

j_gene: TRBJ2-5; abundance: NA; d_gene: NA; v_gene: TRBV12-3/TRBV12-4; CDR3aa: CASTPFRKETQYF; CDR3nt: TGTGCCAGCACTCCATTCAGGAAAGAGACCCAGTACTTC
j_gene: TRBJ2-5; abundance: few; d_gene: NA; v_gene: TRBV24-1; CDR3aa: CATSDPRGYGETQYF; CDR3nt: TGTGCCACCAGTGATCCCAGGGGTTACGGTGAGACCCAGTACTTC
j_gene: TRBJ2-7; abundance: NA; d_gene: NA; v_gene: TRBV12-3/TRBV12-4; CDR3aa: CASSSPGLSYEQYF; CDR3nt: TGTGCCAGCAGCTCTCCGGGACTCTCCTACGAGCAGTACTTC
j_gene: TRBJ2-5; abundance: few; d_gene: NA; v_gene: TRBV20-1; CDR3aa: CSARDRPREETQYF; CDR3nt: TGCAGTGCTAGAGATCGCCCTAGGGAAGAGACCCAGTACTTC
j_gene: TRBJ2-3; abundance: NA; d_gene: NA; v_gene: TRBV7-9; CDR3aa: CASSASLGSTDTQYF; CDR3nt: TGTGCCAGCAGCGCCTCACTAGGTAGCACAGATACGCAGTATTTT
j_gene: TRBJ2-7; abundance: many; d_gene: NA; v_gene: TRBV7-9; CDR3aa: CASSLRVYEQYF; CDR3nt: TGTGCCAGCAGCTTACGGGTGTACGAGCAGTACTTC
j_gene: TRBJ1-6; abundance: NA; d_gene: NA; v_gene: TRBV20-1; CDR3aa: CSARPGNNSPLHF; CDR3nt: TGCAGTGCTCGCCCAGGAAATAATTCACCCCTCCACTTT
j_gene: TRBJ2-2; abundance: NA; d_gene: TRBD2; v_gene: TRBV4-3; CDR3aa: CASSLERDLNTGELFF; CDR3nt: TGCGCCAGCAGCCTTGAGCGGGATCTGAACACCGGGGAGCTGTTTTTT
j_gene: TRBJ1-1; abundance: few; d_gene: TRBD1; v_gene: TRBV7-3; CDR3aa: CASSLGDSVEAFF; CDR3nt: TGTGCCAGCAGCTTGGGGGACAGTGTTGAAGCTTTCTTT
j_gene: TRBJ2-7; abundance: NA; d_gene: NA; v_gene: TRBV5-6; CDR3aa: CASSRKDRRDLPWEQYF; CDR3nt: TGTGCCAGCAGCCGGAAGGACAGGCGGGATCTCCCATGGGAGCAGTACTTC
j_gene: TRBJ2-3; abundance: NA; d_gene: TRBD2; v_gene: TRBV5-1; CDR3aa: CASSYQTSGSDTQYF; CDR3nt: TGCGCCAGCAGCTACCAGACTAGCGGGAGTGATACGCAGTATTTT
j_gene: TRBJ2-5; abundance: few; d_gene: TRBD1; v_gene: TRBV18; CDR3aa: CASSPYTTGTETQYF; CDR3nt: TGTGCCAGCTCACCTTATACGACAGGGACGGAGACCCAGTACTTC
j_gene: TRBJ2-5; abundance: NA; d_gene: TRBD2; v_gene: TRBV20-1; CDR3aa: CSASRTNGGAAPETQYF; CDR3nt: TGCAGTGCTAGCCGGACCAACGGGGGGGCCGCCCCTGAGACCCAGTACTTC
j_gene: TRBJ2-7; abundance: NA; d_gene: TRBD2; v_gene: TRBV29-1; CDR3aa: CSVGLGLAEEQYF; CDR3nt: TGCAGCGTCGGGCTAGGACTAGCGGAAGAGCAGTACTTC
j_gene: TRBJ2-1; abundance: NA; d_gene: TRBD2; v_gene: TRBV6-2/TRBV6-3; CDR3aa: CASSRGFYNEQFF; CDR3nt: TGTGCCAGTTCGCGGGGGTTCTACAATGAGCAGTTCTTC
j_gene: TRBJ2-1; abundance: few; d_gene: TRBD1; v_gene: TRBV7-9; CDR3aa: CASTPPPGQGFIHEQFF; CDR3nt: TGTGCCAGCACCCCACCCCCGGGACAGGGATTTATACATGAGCAGTTCTTC
j_gene: TRBJ1-2; abundance: few; d_gene: NA; v_gene: TRBV20-1; CDR3aa: CSARDEFGYGYTF; CDR3nt: TGCAGTGCTAGAGACGAATTCGGGTATGGCTACACCTTC
j_gene: TRBJ1-5; abundance: few; d_gene: NA; v_gene: TRBV5-1; CDR3aa: CASSLSGIGGNQPQHF; CDR3nt: TGCGCCAGCAGCTTAAGCGGGATCGGAGGGAATCAGCCCCAGCATTTT
j_gene: TRBJ2-2; abundance: NA; d_gene: NA; v_gene: TRBV12-3/TRBV12-4; CDR3aa: CASRKEQGTGELFF; CDR3nt: TGTGCCAGCAGGAAGGAACAGGGTACCGGGGAGCTGTTTTTT
j_gene: TRBJ1-1; abundance: NA; d_gene: NA; v_gene: TRBV18; CDR3aa: CASSPLQGTEAFF; CDR3nt: TGTGCCAGCTCACCGCTACAGGGAACTGAAGCTTTCTTT
j_gene: TRBJ2-7; abundance: NA; d_gene: NA; v_gene: TRBV10-2; CDR3aa: CASSESRAGGYEQYF; CDR3nt: TGCGCCAGCAGTGAGTCGAGGGCAGGGGGGTACGAGCAGTACTTC
j_gene: TRBJ1-1; abundance: few; d_gene: NA; v_gene: TRBV5-1; CDR3aa: CASSAQGNTEAFF; CDR3nt: TGCGCCAGCAGCGCACAGGGGAACACTGAAGCTTTCTTT
j_gene: TRBJ2-3; abundance: NA; d_gene: NA; v_gene: TRBV20-1; CDR3aa: CSASGAAFTTQYF; CDR3nt: TGCAGTGCTAGCGGGGCCGCCTTCACCACGCAGTATTTT
j_gene: TRBJ1-1; abundance: NA; d_gene: NA; v_gene: TRBV2; CDR3aa: CASSEPRDIPYGAEAFF; CDR3nt: TGTGCCAGCAGTGAACCGCGTGACATCCCCTACGGCGCTGAAGCTTTCTTT
j_gene: TRBJ2-7; abundance: NA; d_gene: TRBD1; v_gene: TRBV12-3/TRBV12-4; CDR3aa: CASRGTGDEQYF; CDR3nt: TGTGCCAGCAGGGGGACAGGGGACGAGCAGTACTTC
j_gene: TRBJ1-1; abundance: NA; d_gene: TRBD1; v_gene: TRBV18; CDR3aa: CASSPVRGHTEAFF; CDR3nt: TGTGCCAGCTCACCAGTCAGGGGGCACACTGAAGCTTTCTTT
j_gene: TRBJ1-5; abundance: NA; d_gene: NA; v_gene: TRBV2; CDR3aa: CASSEDRGQPQHF; CDR3nt: TGTGCCAGCAGTGAAGATCGTGGTCAGCCCCAGCATTTT
j_gene: TRBJ2-3; abundance: few; d_gene: NA; v_gene: TRBV11-2; CDR3aa: CASSRRQGGGSDTQYF; CDR3nt: TGTGCCAGCAGCCGGAGACAGGGAGGGGGTTCAGATACGCAGTATTTT
j_gene: TRBJ1-2; abundance: NA; d_gene: TRBD1; v_gene: TRBV12-3/TRBV12-4; CDR3aa: CASSLGGGGYTF; CDR3nt: TGTGCCAGCAGTCTGGGAGGGGGCGGCTACACCTTC
j_gene: TRBJ1-4; abundance: once; d_gene: NA; v_gene: TRBV29-1; CDR3aa: CSVRTFNEKLFF; CDR3nt: TGCAGCGTTAGGACGTTCAATGAAAAACTGTTTTTT
j_gene: TRBJ2-5; abundance: NA; d_gene: NA; v_gene: TRBV20-1; CDR3aa: CSAGEAPKETQYF; CDR3nt: TGCAGTGCCGGAGAGGCCCCTAAAGAGACCCAGTACTTC